The 20 T cell receptor beta chains presented below share a single source sample, sequenced in a study of vaccination effects on CD4 cells after COVID-19. For these TCRs, the target antigens are not known. TCRdb keeps only in-frame clones here, not all; method: immunoSEQ multiplex PCR. Of tens of thousands of clones listed, around 80% were seen once; the top ten hold 6.5% to 7.5%. Cells that had been cultured for 9 to 10 days were the source of isolated CD4+ T cells. SARS-CoV-2 infected the person between March and December 2020, as confirmed by PCR. Each participant was given two doses of one vaccine (BNT162b2 or mRNA-1273). Here the sequenced sample was CD4+ T cells from PBMCs cultured without peptide, taken after COVID-19 vaccination. These receptors were collected from a human donor who had a prior SARS-CoV-2 infection.

The table lists this clone with a few counts. The chain carries TRBV19 and TRBJ2-5; D perhaps matches TRBD1 (5 bases). This CDR3 region has 13 residues. Germline-derived CDR1 and CDR2 are LNHDA and SQIVND (reference sequence). The germline V and J ends were trimmed by 4 bases and 5 bases, with 11 bases remaining between them. The CDR3 nucleotides are TGTGCCAGTAGTAAAGGACACCCGGAGACCCAGTACTTC. Amino acids: CASSKGHPETQYF.

The table lists this clone with a few counts. The V call is TRBV7-3, the J call TRBJ2-5; D may be TRBD2 (5 bases). The CDR3 runs to 15 residues. Germline V gives CDR1 SGHTA, CDR2 FQGTGA. V gave up 2 bases and J gave up 3 bases, with 13 bases separating them. The CDR3 nucleotides are TGTGCCAGCAGCTTAGAGGTGGAGGCTAAAGAGACCCAGTACTTC. Amino acids: CASSLEVEAKETQYF.

A single count supports this clone. The chain carries TRBV18 and TRBJ1-5; D unresolved. With 6 bases removed from V and 0 bases from J, the gap between germline ends came to 12 bases. Germline V gene sequence: CDR1 KGHSH, CDR2 LQKENI. There are 15 residues in the CDR3. CDR3 amino acids: CASSRSYDSNQPQHF. For the CDR3, the DNA is TGTGCCAGCTCGCGGAGTTATGATAGCAATCAGCCCCAGCATTTT.

The chain uses TRBV11-3 and TRBJ2-7; 8 nucleotides align to TRBD2. With V trimmed by 1 base and J by 5 bases, 7 bases remained unmatched. The CDR3 is 15 residues long. CDR1 and CDR2 (germline): SGHNT, YENEEA. The CDR3 sequence is CASSLGTGRADEQYF. For the CDR3, the DNA is TGTGCCAGCAGCTTAGGGACCGGGAGGGCCGACGAGCAGTACTTC.

This chain joins TRBV4-2 and TRBJ2-1; 8 bases agree with TRBD2. The CDR3 has 15 amino acids. V dropped 0 bases and J dropped 10; count of bases not matched to a gene: 8. Germline CDR1 is LGHNA and CDR2 is YNFKEQ. CDR3 sequence: CASSQDAVAGNEQFF. CDR3 DNA sequence: TGTGCCAGCAGCCAAGATGCGGTAGCGGGAAACGAGCAGTTCTTC.

This clone has more than one count but fewer than ten. This rearrangement joins TRBV6-5 to TRBJ1-5; D uncertain. The V gene lost 8 bases and the J gene lost 3 bases, with 11 bases spanning the gap. Germline CDR1 and CDR2: MNHEY and SVGAGI. This CDR3 contains 13 residues. CDR3: CASVGQYNQPQHF. The CDR3, as DNA: TGTGCCAGCGTCGGTCAGTACAATCAGCCCCAGCATTTT.

This chain links TRBV6-2 or TRBV6-3 with TRBJ2-2; D not resolved. The CDR3 sequence is 15 residues long. With 2 bases removed from V and 1 base from J, the gap between germline ends came to 8 bases. Germline CDR1 is MNHEY and CDR2 is SVGEGT. CDR3: CASSYRALNTGELFF. As DNA, the CDR3 is TGTGCCAGCAGTTACAGAGCGCTGAACACCGGGGAGCTGTTTTTT.

This clone was recorded once. The chain couples TRBV19 to TRBJ1-5; D perhaps matches TRBD1 (5 bases). V lost 6 bases to trimming and J lost 7 bases, with 25 bases between them. The germline V gene has CDR1 LNHDA and CDR2 SQIVND (reference sequence). The CDR3 spans 17 residues. The CDR3 is CASRDPLRLRERQPQHF. Here the CDR3 DNA reads TGTGCCAGTAGGGATCCCCTACGTCTCAGGGAGCGGCAGCCCCAGCATTTT.

This clone was counted a single time. This chain connects TRBV24-1 to TRBJ1-2; D ambiguous. The length of the CDR3 is 14 residues. The germline V gene encodes CDR1 KGHDR and CDR2 SFDVKD. V was clipped by 9 bases and J by 3 bases, with 16 bases between them. CDR3 sequence reads: CATPQTSDHYGYTF. The CDR3 bases are TGTGCCACCCCCCAGACTTCCGATCACTATGGCTACACCTTC.

This clone showed up just a few times. V and J are TRBV27 and TRBJ1-5; D remains unclear. The CDR3 contains 16 residues. Trimming stripped 5 bases from V and 0 bases from J, with 14 bases between. CDR1 and CDR2 from the germline V gene are MNHEY and SMNVEV (reference sequence). The CDR3 sequence is CASSPTGVYSNQPQHF. CDR3 DNA sequence: TGTGCCAGCAGTCCGACGGGAGTCTATAGCAATCAGCCCCAGCATTTT.

The chain has TRBV24-1 and TRBJ2-2; D may be TRBD2 (7 bases). Trimming took off 1 base at V and 4 bases at J, with 15 bases between the two ends. From germline, CDR1 is KGHDR and CDR2 SFDVKD. This CDR3 is 17 amino acids long. The CDR3 region has the DNA TGTGCCACCAGTGATTTCCGGTGGGGGGGCAGCACCGGGGAGCTGTTTTTT. It specifies CATSDFRWGGSTGELFF.

This clone was seen only a few times. This chain joins TRBV18 and TRBJ1-3; unclear D gene. The CDR3 runs to 13 residues. Trimming took 0 bases from V and 4 from J, leaving 4 bases between them. The germline V gene has CDR1 KGHSH and CDR2 LQKENI. CDR3 DNA sequence: TGTGCCAGCTCACCACCGGCGGGAAACACCATATATTTT. It is translated as CASSPPAGNTIYF.

The chain employs TRBV3-1 (or the pseudogene TRBV3-2) and TRBJ2-6, with D uncertain. The CDR3 has 16 residues. From germline, CDR1 is LGHDT and CDR2 YNNKEL (reference sequence). V was clipped by 6 bases and J by 1 base, with 13 bases between them. The CDR3 region is CASSPDGDSGANVLTF. The DNA of the CDR3 is TGTGCCAGCAGTCCGGACGGCGATTCTGGGGCCAACGTCCTGACTTTC.

As DNA, the CDR3 is TGTGCCAGCGGTAGACAGGGAGGAGGTGGTGAAGCTTTCTTT. As protein: CASGRQGGGGEAFF. The rearrangement joins TRBV6-5 to TRBJ1-1, with 7 nucleotides matching TRBD1. CDR3 length: 14 amino acids. CDR1 MNHEY and CDR2 SVGAGI come from the germline V gene. Trimming at V came to 8 bases and at J to 7 bases, leaving 13 bases not matched to a gene.

V is TRBV11-3 and J is TRBJ2-1; D is ambiguous. With 5 bases removed from V and 6 bases from J, the gap between germline ends came to 11 bases. CDR1 is SGHNT and CDR2 is YENEEA in the germline V gene. This CDR3 has 13 amino acids. CDR3 region: CASSAYDRNEQFF. The CDR3 DNA reads TGTGCCAGCAGCGCTTACGACCGCAATGAGCAGTTCTTC.

The CDR3 protein is CASSVVEGDGYTF. CDR3 DNA: TGTGCCAGCAGCGTAGTAGAGGGAGATGGCTACACCTTC. The chain uses TRBV9 and TRBJ1-2; no clear D. Germline V lookup: CDR1 SGDLS, CDR2 YYNGEE. Trimming removed 0 bases at V and 6 bases at J, with 9 bases between. The CDR3 has 13 amino acids.

This clone was detected a few times. The CDR3 reads CASSDWTGGSYEQYF. In DNA form, the CDR3 reads TGTGCCAGCAGTGACTGGACAGGGGGGTCCTACGAGCAGTACTTC. V usage is TRBV7-9 and J usage is TRBJ2-7, with 10 bases that match TRBD1. The CDR3 extends over 15 amino acids. The V segment lost 6 bases and the J segment 1 base; nucleotides outside the gene matches: 6. Germline lookup yields CDR1 SEHNR and CDR2 FQNEAQ (reference sequence).

This clone was seen only once. This rearrangement joins TRBV12-3 or TRBV12-4 to TRBJ2-3, with no clear D. CDR3 length: 12 residues. V lost 6 bases, J lost 8 bases, and 12 bases lay in between. The CDR3 protein is CASRETAGTQYF. CDR3 bases: TGTGCCAGCAGAGAAACAGCAGGTACGCAGTATTTT.

This rearrangement joins TRBV19 to TRBJ1-1, with D possibly being TRBD1 (5 bases). CDR3 size: 14 residues. CDR1 and CDR2 from the germline V gene are LNHDA and SQIVND (reference sequence). V was clipped by 4 bases and J by 0 bases, with 9 bases between them. This CDR3 is CASSTTDLNTEAFF. CDR3 DNA: TGTGCCAGTAGTACGACAGATCTGAACACTGAAGCTTTCTTT.

This clone was seen a few times. The chain is built from TRBV18 and TRBJ1-1; 7 bases are shared with TRBD1. The CDR3 is 13 residues long. Trimming at V came to 6 bases and at J to 1 base, leaving 2 bases not matched to a gene. Per the germline V gene, CDR1 is KGHSH and CDR2 is LQKENI. CDR3 region: CASSGQQNTEAFF. DNA of the CDR3: TGTGCCAGCTCGGGACAGCAGAACACTGAAGCTTTCTTT.